One and the same sample provided the 2 T cell receptor beta chains below, sequenced in a study of T cell responses to AZD1222 COVID-19 vaccine. Assay used: immunoSEQ multiplex PCR; TCRdb lists only in-frame clones, some missing. The table lists about 110,000 clones, about 85% of them singletons. This sample comprised peripheral blood, obtained on day 0 of AZD1222 vaccination. The receptors stem from an adult in good health.

In its sample, this clone was seen a few times. The chain joins TRBV7-9 to TRBJ2-7, with 10 bases that match TRBD1. This CDR3 region has 15 residues. The V gene end was trimmed by 0 bases and the J gene end by 3 bases; junction bases not matched to a gene: 2. Germline CDR1 SEHNR, CDR2 FQNEAQ (reference sequence). CDR3 region: CASSLAGDRGYEQYF. The CDR3 bases are TGTGCCAGCAGCTTAGCGGGGGACAGGGGCTACGAGCAGTACTTC.

The gene calls are TRBV14 and TRBJ2-5; 9 nucleotides match TRBD2. This CDR3 is 14 amino acids long. The germline V gene encodes CDR1 SGHDN and CDR2 FVKESK. V shed 4 bases, J shed 4 bases, and the junction held 4 bases outside the gene matches. The CDR3 DNA is TGTGCCAGCAGCCCGGGGACTAGCAGAGAGACCCAGTACTTC. Its protein product is CASSPGTSRETQYF.